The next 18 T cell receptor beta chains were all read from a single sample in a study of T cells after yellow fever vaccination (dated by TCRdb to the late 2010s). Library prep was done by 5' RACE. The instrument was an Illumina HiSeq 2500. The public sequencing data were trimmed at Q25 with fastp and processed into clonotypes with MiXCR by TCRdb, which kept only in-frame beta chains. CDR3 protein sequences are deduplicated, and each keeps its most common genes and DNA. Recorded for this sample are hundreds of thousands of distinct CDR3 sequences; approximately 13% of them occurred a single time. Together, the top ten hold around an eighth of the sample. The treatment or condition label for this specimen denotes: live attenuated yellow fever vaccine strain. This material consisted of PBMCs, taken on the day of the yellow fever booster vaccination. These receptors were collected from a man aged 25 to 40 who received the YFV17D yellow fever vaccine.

In nucleotides, the CDR3 is TGTGCCAGCGGAAGGGGCTCCGGGGAGCTGTTTTTT. Its protein product is CASGRGSGELFF. The chain carries TRBV25-1 and TRBJ2-2; D is possibly TRBD1 (5 bases). Trimming removed 8 bases from V and 6 bases from J, with 10 bases in between. Germline V gene data show CDR1 as MGHDK and CDR2 as SYGVNS. The CDR3 covers 12 residues. Supplemented by reference TRBV25-1 and TRBJ2-2, the full variable domain reads EADIYQTPRYLVIGTGKKITLECSQTMGHDKMYWYQQDPGMELHLIHYSYGVNSTEKGDLSSESTVSRIRTEHFPLTLESARPSHTSQYLCASGRGSGELFFGEGSRLTVL.

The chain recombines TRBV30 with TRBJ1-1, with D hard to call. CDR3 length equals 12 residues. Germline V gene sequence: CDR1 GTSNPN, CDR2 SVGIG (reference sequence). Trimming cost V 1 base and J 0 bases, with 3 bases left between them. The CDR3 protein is CAWSAMNTEAFF. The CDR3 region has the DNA TGTGCCTGGAGTGCGATGAACACTGAAGCTTTCTTT.

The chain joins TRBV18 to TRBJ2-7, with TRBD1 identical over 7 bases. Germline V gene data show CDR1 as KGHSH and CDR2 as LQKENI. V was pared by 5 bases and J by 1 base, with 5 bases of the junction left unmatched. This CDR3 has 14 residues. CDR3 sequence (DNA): TGTGCCAGCTCATTGTCCAGGGGGTCCTACGAGCAGTACTTC. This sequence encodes CASSLSRGSYEQYF.

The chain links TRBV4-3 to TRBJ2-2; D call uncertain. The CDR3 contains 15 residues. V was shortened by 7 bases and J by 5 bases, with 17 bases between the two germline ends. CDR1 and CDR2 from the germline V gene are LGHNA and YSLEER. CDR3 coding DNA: TGCGCCAGCACCTTACGCGCAGGTGGAACCGGGGAGCTGTTTTTT. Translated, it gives CASTLRAGGTGELFF.

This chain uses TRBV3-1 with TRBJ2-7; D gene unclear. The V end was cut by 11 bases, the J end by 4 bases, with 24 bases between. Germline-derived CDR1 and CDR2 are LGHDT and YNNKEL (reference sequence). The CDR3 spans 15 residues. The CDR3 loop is CASSQETRRPYEQYF. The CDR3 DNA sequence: TGTGCCTCCAGCCAAGAGACCCGGCGCCCATACGAGCAGTACTTC.

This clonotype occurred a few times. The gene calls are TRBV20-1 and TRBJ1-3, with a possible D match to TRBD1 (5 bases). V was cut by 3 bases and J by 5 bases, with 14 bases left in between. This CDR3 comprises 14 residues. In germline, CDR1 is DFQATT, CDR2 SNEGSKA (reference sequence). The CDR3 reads CSASTGNRRNTIYF. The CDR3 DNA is TGCAGTGCTAGTACCGGGAACAGGAGAAACACCATATATTTT.

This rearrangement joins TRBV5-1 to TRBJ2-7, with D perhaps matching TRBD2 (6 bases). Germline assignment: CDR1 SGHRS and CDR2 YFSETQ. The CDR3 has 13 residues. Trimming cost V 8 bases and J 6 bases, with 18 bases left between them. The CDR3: CASSRDGRGEQYF. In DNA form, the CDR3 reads TGCGCCAGTAGCCGTGACGGGAGAGGCGAGCAGTACTTC.

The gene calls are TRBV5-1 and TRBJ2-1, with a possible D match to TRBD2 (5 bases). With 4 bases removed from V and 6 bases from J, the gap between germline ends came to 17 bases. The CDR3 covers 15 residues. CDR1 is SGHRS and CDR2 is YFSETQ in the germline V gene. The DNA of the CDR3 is TGCGCCAGCAGCCGGGGAGAGGAGGCACTCAATGAGCAGTTCTTC. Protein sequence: CASSRGEEALNEQFF.

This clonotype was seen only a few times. CDR3 sequence (DNA): TGTGCCAGCAGTCTGGACAGGGTGGGGACCCAGTACTTC. It codes for CASSLDRVGTQYF. The V call is TRBV7-2, the J call TRBJ2-5, with 8 positions matching TRBD1. Germline CDR1 is SGHTA and CDR2 is FQGNSA. V lost 6 bases and J lost 7; bases outside the gene matches: 7. The CDR3 runs 13 residues.

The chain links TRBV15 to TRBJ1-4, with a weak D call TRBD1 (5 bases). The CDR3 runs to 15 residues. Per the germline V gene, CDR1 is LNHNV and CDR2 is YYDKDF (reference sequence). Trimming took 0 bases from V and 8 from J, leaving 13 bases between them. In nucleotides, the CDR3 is TGTGCCACCAGCAGAGATCTGGGGGATGGAGAAAAACTGTTTTTT. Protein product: CATSRDLGDGEKLFF.

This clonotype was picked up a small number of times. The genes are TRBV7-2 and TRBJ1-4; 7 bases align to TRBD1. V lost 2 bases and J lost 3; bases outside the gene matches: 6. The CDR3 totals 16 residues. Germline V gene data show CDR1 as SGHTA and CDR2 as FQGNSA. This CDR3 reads CASSLWTGPANEKLFF. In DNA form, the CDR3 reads TGTGCCAGCAGCTTATGGACAGGCCCGGCTAATGAAAAACTGTTTTTT.

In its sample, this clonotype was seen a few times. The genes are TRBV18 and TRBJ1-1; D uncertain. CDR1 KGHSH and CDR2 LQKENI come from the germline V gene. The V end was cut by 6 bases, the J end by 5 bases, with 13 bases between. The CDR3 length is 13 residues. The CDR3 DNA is TGTGCCAGCTCTCGTCCGGGAAAGACTGAAGCTTTCTTT. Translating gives CASSRPGKTEAFF.

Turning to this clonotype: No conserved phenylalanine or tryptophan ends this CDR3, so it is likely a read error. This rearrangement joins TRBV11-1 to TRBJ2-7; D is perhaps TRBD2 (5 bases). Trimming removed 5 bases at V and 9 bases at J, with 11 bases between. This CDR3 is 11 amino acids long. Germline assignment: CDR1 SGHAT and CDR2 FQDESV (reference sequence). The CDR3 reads CASSRHGGQYS. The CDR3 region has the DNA TGTGCCAGCAGCCGACACGGAGGGCAGTACTCC.

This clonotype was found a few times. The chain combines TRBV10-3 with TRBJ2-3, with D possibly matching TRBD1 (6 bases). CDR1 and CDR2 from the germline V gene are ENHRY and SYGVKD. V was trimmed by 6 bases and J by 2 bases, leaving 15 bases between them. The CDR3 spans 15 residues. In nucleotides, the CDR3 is TGTGCCATCAGCCAACCGGGACAAGCCACAGATACGCAGTATTTT. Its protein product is CAISQPGQATDTQYF.

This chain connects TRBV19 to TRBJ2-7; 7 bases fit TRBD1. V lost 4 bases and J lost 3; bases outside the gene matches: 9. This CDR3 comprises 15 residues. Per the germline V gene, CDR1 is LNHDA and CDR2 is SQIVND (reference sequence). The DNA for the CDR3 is TGTGCCAGTAGTAAAGGACCGGGACAGAACTACGAGCAGTACTTC. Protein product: CASSKGPGQNYEQYF.

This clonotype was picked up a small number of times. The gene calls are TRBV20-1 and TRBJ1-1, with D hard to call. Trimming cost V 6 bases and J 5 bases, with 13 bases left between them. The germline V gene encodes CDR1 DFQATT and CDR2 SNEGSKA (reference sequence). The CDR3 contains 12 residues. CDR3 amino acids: CSASVPRTEAFF. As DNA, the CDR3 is TGCAGTGCCAGCGTTCCGAGAACTGAAGCTTTCTTT.

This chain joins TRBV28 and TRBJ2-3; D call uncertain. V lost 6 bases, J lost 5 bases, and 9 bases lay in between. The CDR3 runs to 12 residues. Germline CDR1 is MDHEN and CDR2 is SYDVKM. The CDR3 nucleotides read TGTGCCAGCAGAATAGCCGTAGATACGCAGTATTTT. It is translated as CASRIAVDTQYF.

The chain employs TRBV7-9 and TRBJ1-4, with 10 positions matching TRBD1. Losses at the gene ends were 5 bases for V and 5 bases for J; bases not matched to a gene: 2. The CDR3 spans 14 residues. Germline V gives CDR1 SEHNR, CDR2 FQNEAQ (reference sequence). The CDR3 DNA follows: TGTGCCAGCAGCCAGGGACAGGGGAATGAAAAACTGTTTTTT. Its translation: CASSQGQGNEKLFF.